The clone carrying this TCR beta chain was observed a single time. Its specificity is unknown. The data were taken from a study of shared clonotypes between healthy human individuals. Assay used: immunoSEQ multiplex PCR; TCRdb lists only in-frame clones, some missing. The data contain approximately 640,000 clones, 90% of them seen just once; the ten biggest clones take up 34%. Study results and caveats: Since donors were few, the genetic and exposure-history diversity represented was limited.

Germline V gene lookup returns CDR1 GTSNPN and CDR2 SVGIG (reference sequence). This CDR3 has 15 amino acids. The ends lost 6 bases at V and 5 bases at J; junction bases unmatched: 13. Specimen: memory CD8+ T cells from PBMCs. Subset indicated: CD45RO+ cells pooled with CCR7-negative TemRA cells. The TCR comes from a man aged 18 to 30 in good health. Some clones in this sample may be carry-over from other donors' samples. This chain joins TRBV30 and TRBJ2-5; 9 positions match TRBD2. The CDR3 region has the DNA TGTGCCTGCCAAGAAGCGGGAGGACTCGTGGAGACCCAGTACTTC. The encoded protein is CACQEAGGLVETQYF.